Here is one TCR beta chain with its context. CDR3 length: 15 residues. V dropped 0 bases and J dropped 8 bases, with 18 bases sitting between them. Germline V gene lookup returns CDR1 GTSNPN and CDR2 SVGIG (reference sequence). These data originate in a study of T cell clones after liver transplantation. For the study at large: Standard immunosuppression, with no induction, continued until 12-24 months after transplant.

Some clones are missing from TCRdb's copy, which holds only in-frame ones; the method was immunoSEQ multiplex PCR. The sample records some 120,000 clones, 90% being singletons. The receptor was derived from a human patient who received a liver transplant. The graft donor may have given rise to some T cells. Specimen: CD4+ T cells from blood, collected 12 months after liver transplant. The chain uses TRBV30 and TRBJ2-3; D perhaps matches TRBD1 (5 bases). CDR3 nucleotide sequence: TGTGCCTGGAGTGTAAGGGGTGGTGCGAGAGGTACGCAGTATTTT. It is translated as CAWSVRGGARGTQYF.